These T cell receptor beta chains were read from a single sample in a study of blood T cell repertoires in COVID-19. Profiled with immunoSEQ multiplex PCR; TCRdb holds only in-frame clones, not every one. Of roughly 570,000 clones listed, about 89% are singletons. Sequences were obtained from peripheral blood. The receptors come from a woman aged 45-65 years with COVID-19, enrolled during active disease. Both conserved end residues are part of each CDR3. A D gene is named only where the DNA matches it firmly. Some rows have no size entry. The others give once, few or many, or a class for an expanded clone.

d_call: TRBD2; clone_size: -; j_call: TRBJ2-2; v_call: TRBV24-1; cdr3_nt: TGTGCCACCAGTGATTCCAGGCGGGGGGGCCTGGGGACCGGGGAGCTGTTTTTT; cdr3_aa: CATSDSRRGGLGTGELFF
d_call: TRBD2; clone_size: -; j_call: TRBJ2-1; v_call: TRBV2; cdr3_nt: TGTGCCAGCAGTGTTCGGACTAGCGGGGGTTCTCAGTTCTTC; cdr3_aa: CASSVRTSGGSQFF
d_call: -; clone_size: -; j_call: TRBJ2-1; v_call: TRBV27; cdr3_nt: TGTGCCAGCAGTTTAAGGGGGATTAGGGAGCAGTTCTTC; cdr3_aa: CASSLRGIREQFF
d_call: -; clone_size: -; j_call: TRBJ2-1; v_call: TRBV6-5; cdr3_nt: TGTGCCAGCACCGACGGAAGGGGGTCCTACAATGAGCAGTTCTTC; cdr3_aa: CASTDGRGSYNEQFF
d_call: TRBD1; clone_size: -; j_call: TRBJ1-2; v_call: TRBV6-5; cdr3_nt: TGTGCCAGCAGGGAGACAGGGGGCCACCGCGGCTACACCTTC; cdr3_aa: CASRETGGHRGYTF
d_call: TRBD2; clone_size: -; j_call: TRBJ2-7; v_call: TRBV9; cdr3_nt: TGTGCCAGCAGCGGTAGCGGGGGGGTTAGTGGCGAGCAGTACTTC; cdr3_aa: CASSGSGGVSGEQYF
d_call: -; clone_size: -; j_call: TRBJ2-7; v_call: TRBV7-6; cdr3_nt: TGTGCCAGCAGCTTAGTAGGGGCAGGGCGCGAGCAGTACTTC; cdr3_aa: CASSLVGAGREQYF
d_call: TRBD1; clone_size: -; j_call: TRBJ2-7; v_call: TRBV10-3; cdr3_nt: TGTGCCATCAGTGAATCTTTACCGGGACAGGGACAAGAAGGGTACTTC; cdr3_aa: CAISESLPGQGQEGYF
d_call: -; clone_size: -; j_call: TRBJ2-3; v_call: TRBV19; cdr3_nt: TGTGCCAGTAGTATCAACCATGGGGGGAATACGCAGTATTTT; cdr3_aa: CASSINHGGNTQYF
d_call: TRBD2; clone_size: -; j_call: TRBJ2-3; v_call: TRBV7-7; cdr3_nt: TGTGCCAGCAGCTTAGCGCGGACTAGCGGGGGCGGGGATACGCAGTATTTT; cdr3_aa: CASSLARTSGGGDTQYF
d_call: TRBD2; clone_size: -; j_call: TRBJ2-2; v_call: TRBV6-1; cdr3_nt: TGTGCCAGCAGTGAATTGTCGGGGGGGCGCACCGGGGAGCTGTTTTTT; cdr3_aa: CASSELSGGRTGELFF
d_call: TRBD2; clone_size: -; j_call: TRBJ2-3; v_call: TRBV7-9; cdr3_nt: TGTGCCAGCAGCTTCGTACTAGCGGAGTTCACAGATACGCAGTATTTT; cdr3_aa: CASSFVLAEFTDTQYF
d_call: -; clone_size: -; j_call: TRBJ1-1; v_call: TRBV28; cdr3_nt: TGTGCCAGCAGTTTCAGATCTAACACTGAAGCTTTCTTT; cdr3_aa: CASSFRSNTEAFF
d_call: -; clone_size: -; j_call: TRBJ1-1; v_call: TRBV9; cdr3_nt: TGTGCCAGCAGCGTAGGCAGGATTAACACTGAAGCTTTCTTT; cdr3_aa: CASSVGRINTEAFF
d_call: TRBD1; clone_size: -; j_call: TRBJ2-3; v_call: TRBV18; cdr3_nt: TGTGCCAGCTCGGCGGGACAGGCCGACACAGATACGCAGTATTTT; cdr3_aa: CASSAGQADTDTQYF
d_call: -; clone_size: -; j_call: TRBJ1-5; v_call: TRBV6-2/TRBV6-3; cdr3_nt: TGTGCCAGCAGTGACACCGATAGCAATCAGCCCCAGCATTTT; cdr3_aa: CASSDTDSNQPQHF
d_call: -; clone_size: -; j_call: TRBJ2-7; v_call: TRBV18; cdr3_nt: TGTGCCAGCTCACTCTCTCCGGGACAAGAGCAGTACTTC; cdr3_aa: CASSLSPGQEQYF
d_call: -; clone_size: -; j_call: TRBJ1-2; v_call: TRBV28; cdr3_nt: TGTGCCAGCAACAGTTATAACTATGGCTACACCTTC; cdr3_aa: CASNSYNYGYTF
d_call: -; clone_size: -; j_call: TRBJ1-3; v_call: TRBV7-2; cdr3_nt: TGTGCCAGCAGCTCGAACAGGGCGCGCAACATATATTTT; cdr3_aa: CASSSNRARNIYF
d_call: -; clone_size: once; j_call: TRBJ2-7; v_call: TRBV5-8; cdr3_nt: TGTGCCAGCAGCTTGGGGGGGGGCACCCACTCCTACGAGCAGTACTTC; cdr3_aa: CASSLGGGTHSYEQYF
d_call: TRBD1; clone_size: -; j_call: TRBJ1-1; v_call: TRBV19; cdr3_nt: TGTGCCAGTACCCCGTGGGACAGGGGGATTGGGAACACTGAAGCTTTCTTT; cdr3_aa: CASTPWDRGIGNTEAFF
d_call: -; clone_size: -; j_call: TRBJ1-6; v_call: TRBV30; cdr3_nt: TGTGCCTGGAGCGCCAGGGCGGATTCACCCCTCCACTTT; cdr3_aa: CAWSARADSPLHF
d_call: TRBD1; clone_size: -; j_call: TRBJ1-6; v_call: TRBV19; cdr3_nt: TGTGCCAGTACCCTTACCAACAGGGGTTATAATTCACCCCTCCACTTT; cdr3_aa: CASTLTNRGYNSPLHF
d_call: TRBD2; clone_size: once; j_call: TRBJ2-7; v_call: TRBV20-1; cdr3_nt: TGCAGTGCTAGTCAGAGCGGGGACTCCTACGAGCAGTACTTC; cdr3_aa: CSASQSGDSYEQYF
d_call: -; clone_size: -; j_call: TRBJ1-6; v_call: TRBV9; cdr3_nt: TGTGCCAGCAGCGGAGGGAGCTCCTATAATTCACCCCTCCACTTT; cdr3_aa: CASSGGSSYNSPLHF
d_call: TRBD2; clone_size: -; j_call: TRBJ2-1; v_call: TRBV11-2; cdr3_nt: TGTGCCAGCAGCTTCCCAGGACTAGCGGGCCACAATGAGCAGTTCTTC; cdr3_aa: CASSFPGLAGHNEQFF
d_call: -; clone_size: -; j_call: TRBJ1-4; v_call: TRBV30; cdr3_nt: TGTGCCTGGAGTTCCGACGGACATTCAACTAATGAAAAACTGTTTTTT; cdr3_aa: CAWSSDGHSTNEKLFF
d_call: -; clone_size: few; j_call: TRBJ2-7; v_call: TRBV6-5; cdr3_nt: TGTGCCAGCTCCCCTTTTTTCAGCTCCTACGAGCAGTACTTC; cdr3_aa: CASSPFFSSYEQYF
d_call: TRBD2; clone_size: -; j_call: TRBJ2-7; v_call: TRBV6-6; cdr3_nt: TGTGCCAGCAGTTACGTGGGCGGGGGGTCCTACGAGCAGTACTTC; cdr3_aa: CASSYVGGGSYEQYF
d_call: -; clone_size: -; j_call: TRBJ1-1; v_call: TRBV7-9; cdr3_nt: TGTGCCAGCAGCTTTCGGCAGGGTAACACTGAAGCTTTCTTT; cdr3_aa: CASSFRQGNTEAFF
d_call: TRBD2; clone_size: once; j_call: TRBJ2-1; v_call: TRBV27; cdr3_nt: TGTGCCAGCAGTTTATACGGGAGGTTCTACAATGAGCAGTTCTTC; cdr3_aa: CASSLYGRFYNEQFF
d_call: TRBD1; clone_size: few; j_call: TRBJ1-2; v_call: TRBV28; cdr3_nt: TGTGCCAGCACCCCGACAGGGTCTCATGGCTACACCTTC; cdr3_aa: CASTPTGSHGYTF
d_call: -; clone_size: -; j_call: TRBJ1-5; v_call: TRBV27; cdr3_nt: TGTGCCAGCAGTTTATCGCTGAGGGCTCCCCAGCATTTT; cdr3_aa: CASSLSLRAPQHF
d_call: TRBD1; clone_size: -; j_call: TRBJ1-1; v_call: TRBV10-1; cdr3_nt: TGCGCCACCGGCGGGACAGGGAGAAGGACTGAAGCTTTCTTT; cdr3_aa: CATGGTGRRTEAFF
d_call: -; clone_size: -; j_call: TRBJ1-2; v_call: TRBV6-2/TRBV6-3; cdr3_nt: TGTGCCAGCAGCGACAGGACCGCTGGCTACACCTTC; cdr3_aa: CASSDRTAGYTF
d_call: -; clone_size: -; j_call: TRBJ1-1; v_call: TRBV6-1; cdr3_nt: TGTGCCAGCAGTGAATTTCTAGCGGACACTGAAGCTTTCTTT; cdr3_aa: CASSEFLADTEAFF
d_call: TRBD1; clone_size: -; j_call: TRBJ1-4; v_call: TRBV5-1; cdr3_nt: TGCGCCAGCAGCTTGGGTGACAGGGGGCGTGCAACTAATGAAAAACTGTTTTTT; cdr3_aa: CASSLGDRGRATNEKLFF
d_call: TRBD1; clone_size: -; j_call: TRBJ1-4; v_call: TRBV4-1; cdr3_nt: TGCGCCAGCAGCCTTGGACAGGGAAGGAATGTTGGAACTAATGAAAAACTGTTTTTT; cdr3_aa: CASSLGQGRNVGTNEKLFF
d_call: TRBD1; clone_size: -; j_call: TRBJ2-1; v_call: TRBV2; cdr3_nt: TGTGCCAGCAGCCGCCAGACAGGGGGAGGCAATGAGCAGTTCTTC; cdr3_aa: CASSRQTGGGNEQFF